The clone carrying this T cell receptor beta chain was picked up one time. Its antigen remains unidentified. V was trimmed by 0 bases and J by 5 bases, leaving 13 bases between them. This CDR3 spans 15 amino acids. The germline V gene has CDR1 MNHEY and CDR2 SVGAGI. The data belong to a study of T cell responses to AZD1222 COVID-19 vaccine. Study-level points and caveats: Spike-specific TCR breadth and depth rose after two AZD1222 doses. Reports indicate that nearly half of spike-specific TCRs are directed at unmutated variant regions. Just a handful of people given AZD1222 tested seropositive at baseline. Donors in the cohort were predominantly white British and more often female, and clonal diversity was possibly underestimated.

Profiled with immunoSEQ multiplex PCR; TCRdb holds only in-frame clones, not every one. This sample yields about 170,000 clones, of which around 90% are seen a single time; roughly 2.5% belongs to the top ten. This sequence joins TRBV6-5 and TRBJ2-5, with a weak D call TRBD2 (7 bases). This TCR derives from an adult in good health. The sample here was peripheral blood, taken on day 0 of AZD1222 vaccination. The CDR3 region has the DNA TGTGCCAGCAGTTACTCGATGGGGGGGCGGGAGACCCAGTACTTC. This translates into CASSYSMGGRETQYF.